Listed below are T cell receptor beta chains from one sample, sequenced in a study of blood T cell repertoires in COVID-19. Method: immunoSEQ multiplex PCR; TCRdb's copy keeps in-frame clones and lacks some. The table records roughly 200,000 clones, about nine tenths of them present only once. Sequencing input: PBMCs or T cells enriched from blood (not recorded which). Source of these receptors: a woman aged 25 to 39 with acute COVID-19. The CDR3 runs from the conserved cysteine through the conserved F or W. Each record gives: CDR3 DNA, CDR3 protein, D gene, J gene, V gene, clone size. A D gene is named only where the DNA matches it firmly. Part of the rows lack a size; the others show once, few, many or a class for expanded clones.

cdr3_nt: TGCGCCAGCAGCCGACAACTCGGGGAGCTGTTTTTT; cdr3_aa: CASSRQLGELFF; d_call: NA; j_call: TRBJ2-2; v_call: TRBV5-1; clone_size: NA
cdr3_nt: TGTGCCAGCAGTGAAGGGGACTCTAGACCCCTCCACTTT; cdr3_aa: CASSEGDSRPLHF; d_call: NA; j_call: TRBJ1-6; v_call: TRBV25-1; clone_size: NA
cdr3_nt: TGTGCCAGTGGGGGTTACAGGGGGAGCGGCTACACCTTC; cdr3_aa: CASGGYRGSGYTF; d_call: TRBD1; j_call: TRBJ1-2; v_call: TRBV19; clone_size: NA
cdr3_nt: TGTGCCAGCAGTTATAGCCGACAGGCCTCCTCTGGAAACACCATATATTTT; cdr3_aa: CASSYSRQASSGNTIYF; d_call: NA; j_call: TRBJ1-3; v_call: TRBV7-6; clone_size: NA
cdr3_nt: TGTGCCAGCAGCGTACAGGGTGGGACAGGTCGGGGCTACACCTTC; cdr3_aa: CASSVQGGTGRGYTF; d_call: TRBD1; j_call: TRBJ1-2; v_call: TRBV9; clone_size: NA
cdr3_nt: TGTGCCAGCAGCTCGACAGGGTATCCCACCGGGGAGCTGTTTTTT; cdr3_aa: CASSSTGYPTGELFF; d_call: TRBD1; j_call: TRBJ2-2; v_call: TRBV11-2; clone_size: NA
cdr3_nt: TGTGCCAGCTCACTTTCTGGGGCGAGGTACGAGCAGTACTTC; cdr3_aa: CASSLSGARYEQYF; d_call: NA; j_call: TRBJ2-7; v_call: TRBV18; clone_size: NA
cdr3_nt: TGTGCCAGCAGTTTACGGGCTGGCAGGGCTGGCTACACCTTC; cdr3_aa: CASSLRAGRAGYTF; d_call: NA; j_call: TRBJ1-2; v_call: TRBV28; clone_size: NA
cdr3_nt: TGCGCCAGCAGCCAAGACCCCGGACAGGGTGGGGAAAAACTGTTTTTT; cdr3_aa: CASSQDPGQGGEKLFF; d_call: TRBD1; j_call: TRBJ1-4; v_call: TRBV4-3; clone_size: NA
cdr3_nt: TGTGCCAGCAGCTTGCTGGGGCAGGCGAATGAAAAACTGTTTTTT; cdr3_aa: CASSLLGQANEKLFF; d_call: NA; j_call: TRBJ1-4; v_call: TRBV5-8; clone_size: NA
cdr3_nt: TGTGCCAGCAGCGTGGACAGGGGGCGTGCTTTCTTT; cdr3_aa: CASSVDRGRAFF; d_call: TRBD1; j_call: TRBJ1-1; v_call: TRBV9; clone_size: NA
cdr3_nt: TGCGCCAGCAGCCAAGGTTACAGGTTTGGCTACACCTTC; cdr3_aa: CASSQGYRFGYTF; d_call: NA; j_call: TRBJ1-2; v_call: TRBV4-3; clone_size: NA
cdr3_nt: TGCGCCAGCAGCTTGGCCGCGGGGATGAACACTGAAGCTTTCTTT; cdr3_aa: CASSLAAGMNTEAFF; d_call: NA; j_call: TRBJ1-1; v_call: TRBV5-1; clone_size: once
cdr3_nt: TGTGCCAGCAGTGTTACCAGGGGATCTGGAAACACCATATATTTT; cdr3_aa: CASSVTRGSGNTIYF; d_call: NA; j_call: TRBJ1-3; v_call: TRBV2; clone_size: NA
cdr3_nt: TGTGCCAGCAGCTACACCACCTACGAGCAGTACTTC; cdr3_aa: CASSYTTYEQYF; d_call: NA; j_call: TRBJ2-7; v_call: TRBV11-2; clone_size: once
cdr3_nt: TGCGCCAGCAGCCCACGCAGGGGGAATGAAAAACTGTTTTTT; cdr3_aa: CASSPRRGNEKLFF; d_call: TRBD1; j_call: TRBJ1-4; v_call: TRBV4-1; clone_size: NA
cdr3_nt: TGTGCCAGTAGTGAGAATGGCTACACCTTC; cdr3_aa: CASSENGYTF; d_call: NA; j_call: TRBJ1-2; v_call: TRBV19; clone_size: NA
cdr3_nt: TGTGCCAGCAGTTTCCCAGGGCTCTATGGCTACACCTTC; cdr3_aa: CASSFPGLYGYTF; d_call: NA; j_call: TRBJ1-2; v_call: TRBV12-3/TRBV12-4; clone_size: NA
cdr3_nt: TGTGCCAGCAGTTATTTTGCCCGGTCCTACAATGAGCAGTTCTTC; cdr3_aa: CASSYFARSYNEQFF; d_call: NA; j_call: TRBJ2-1; v_call: TRBV6-2/TRBV6-3; clone_size: NA
cdr3_nt: TGTGCCAGCAGTTATAGGAGGTACAATGAAAAACTGTTTTTT; cdr3_aa: CASSYRRYNEKLFF; d_call: NA; j_call: TRBJ1-4; v_call: TRBV6-5; clone_size: NA
cdr3_nt: TGTGCCAGCAGCTCTGGGACAACCAGCACAGATACGCAGTATTTT; cdr3_aa: CASSSGTTSTDTQYF; d_call: NA; j_call: TRBJ2-3; v_call: TRBV7-3; clone_size: NA
cdr3_nt: TGTGCCAGCAGCGTAGCCCCAGGCCGTGGCACTGAAGCTTTCTTT; cdr3_aa: CASSVAPGRGTEAFF; d_call: NA; j_call: TRBJ1-1; v_call: TRBV9; clone_size: NA
cdr3_nt: TGTGCCAGCACGGGACGGGGACAGGGGGCGCGAGGGGCCAACGTCCTGACTTTC; cdr3_aa: CASTGRGQGARGANVLTF; d_call: TRBD1; j_call: TRBJ2-6; v_call: TRBV7-2; clone_size: NA
cdr3_nt: TGTGCCAGCAGCTTCGACAGCCCAGGGGGGGAGACCCAGTACTTC; cdr3_aa: CASSFDSPGGETQYF; d_call: NA; j_call: TRBJ2-5; v_call: TRBV2; clone_size: NA
cdr3_nt: TGTGCCAGCTCTATACTTAACACTGAAGCTTTCTTT; cdr3_aa: CASSILNTEAFF; d_call: NA; j_call: TRBJ1-1; v_call: TRBV18; clone_size: NA
cdr3_nt: TGTGCCAGCAGCCCAGCGGGGGCCAATCCAGATACGCAGTATTTT; cdr3_aa: CASSPAGANPDTQYF; d_call: TRBD2; j_call: TRBJ2-3; v_call: TRBV7-6; clone_size: NA
cdr3_nt: TGTGCCAGCAGCTTAGTGGGAGTGGGCTACACCTTC; cdr3_aa: CASSLVGVGYTF; d_call: NA; j_call: TRBJ1-2; v_call: TRBV7-8; clone_size: once
cdr3_nt: TGTGCCAGTAGTGTTTCACAGAACACTGAAGCTTTCTTT; cdr3_aa: CASSVSQNTEAFF; d_call: NA; j_call: TRBJ1-1; v_call: TRBV19; clone_size: NA
cdr3_nt: TGTGCCAGCAGTGACGAAGGACAGTCGCCATCGAACACTGAAGCTTTCTTT; cdr3_aa: CASSDEGQSPSNTEAFF; d_call: NA; j_call: TRBJ1-1; v_call: TRBV2; clone_size: NA
cdr3_nt: TGCGCCAGCAGCCGTGGACTGGAAGGAGGCTACACCTTC; cdr3_aa: CASSRGLEGGYTF; d_call: NA; j_call: TRBJ1-2; v_call: TRBV4-1; clone_size: NA
cdr3_nt: TGTGCCAGCAGTTTTGGTTTCGGGACAGCTAAAAACATTCAGTACTTC; cdr3_aa: CASSFGFGTAKNIQYF; d_call: TRBD1; j_call: TRBJ2-4; v_call: TRBV27; clone_size: NA
cdr3_nt: TGTGCCAGCAGTTACCTGACCAGGGGCACTGAAGCTTTCTTT; cdr3_aa: CASSYLTRGTEAFF; d_call: NA; j_call: TRBJ1-1; v_call: TRBV6-2/TRBV6-3; clone_size: NA
cdr3_nt: TGTGCCAGCAGCGGGGTTGGGGGGGTCCACGAGCAGTACTTC; cdr3_aa: CASSGVGGVHEQYF; d_call: TRBD2; j_call: TRBJ2-7; v_call: TRBV7-2; clone_size: few
cdr3_nt: TGTGCCAGCAGCTTGTTCACAGGGGGCGGACGATCACCCCTCCACTTT; cdr3_aa: CASSLFTGGGRSPLHF; d_call: TRBD1; j_call: TRBJ1-6; v_call: TRBV5-6; clone_size: NA
cdr3_nt: TGCAGCGTTGAAAGGAGACGACAGGGTAACTACGAGCAGTACTTC; cdr3_aa: CSVERRRQGNYEQYF; d_call: TRBD1; j_call: TRBJ2-7; v_call: TRBV29-1; clone_size: NA
cdr3_nt: TGTGCCAGCAGTACGGACAGGGTAGCGAACACTGAAGCTTTCTTT; cdr3_aa: CASSTDRVANTEAFF; d_call: TRBD1; j_call: TRBJ1-1; v_call: TRBV27; clone_size: NA
cdr3_nt: TGTGCCAGCAGTGCTACAATCGGACTAGCGGGGGGGCGCAAAAACACAGATACGCAGTATTTT; cdr3_aa: CASSATIGLAGGRKNTDTQYF; d_call: TRBD2; j_call: TRBJ2-3; v_call: TRBV13; clone_size: NA
cdr3_nt: TGTGCCAGCTCGCCCCATGAGGACACTGAAGCTTTCTTT; cdr3_aa: CASSPHEDTEAFF; d_call: NA; j_call: TRBJ1-1; v_call: TRBV18; clone_size: once
cdr3_nt: TGTGCCAGCAGTGAACCCGAGACAGCGGGGTTGGCTAATGAAAAACTGTTTTTT; cdr3_aa: CASSEPETAGLANEKLFF; d_call: NA; j_call: TRBJ1-4; v_call: TRBV25-1; clone_size: NA
cdr3_nt: TGTGCCACCAGCAGAGACTTGGCAGGGGGTAGCACTGAAGCTTTCTTT; cdr3_aa: CATSRDLAGGSTEAFF; d_call: TRBD1; j_call: TRBJ1-1; v_call: TRBV15; clone_size: NA
cdr3_nt: TGTGCCAGCAGCCCTCGACTAGCGGTAATCCAAGAGACCCAGTACTTC; cdr3_aa: CASSPRLAVIQETQYF; d_call: TRBD2; j_call: TRBJ2-5; v_call: TRBV7-2; clone_size: NA